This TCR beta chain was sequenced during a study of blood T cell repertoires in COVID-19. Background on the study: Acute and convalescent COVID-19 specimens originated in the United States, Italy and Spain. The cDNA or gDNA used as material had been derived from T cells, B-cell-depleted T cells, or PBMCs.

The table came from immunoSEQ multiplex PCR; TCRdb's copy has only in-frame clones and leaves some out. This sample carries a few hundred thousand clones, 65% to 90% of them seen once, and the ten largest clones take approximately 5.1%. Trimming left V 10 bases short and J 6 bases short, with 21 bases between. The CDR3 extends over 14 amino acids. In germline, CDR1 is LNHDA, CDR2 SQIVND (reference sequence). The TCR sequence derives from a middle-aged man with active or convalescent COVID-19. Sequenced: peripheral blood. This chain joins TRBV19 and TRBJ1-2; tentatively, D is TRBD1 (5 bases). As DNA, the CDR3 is TGTGCCACCTCGACCTTCCAAGGGACTGATGGCTACACCTTC. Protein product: CATSTFQGTDGYTF.